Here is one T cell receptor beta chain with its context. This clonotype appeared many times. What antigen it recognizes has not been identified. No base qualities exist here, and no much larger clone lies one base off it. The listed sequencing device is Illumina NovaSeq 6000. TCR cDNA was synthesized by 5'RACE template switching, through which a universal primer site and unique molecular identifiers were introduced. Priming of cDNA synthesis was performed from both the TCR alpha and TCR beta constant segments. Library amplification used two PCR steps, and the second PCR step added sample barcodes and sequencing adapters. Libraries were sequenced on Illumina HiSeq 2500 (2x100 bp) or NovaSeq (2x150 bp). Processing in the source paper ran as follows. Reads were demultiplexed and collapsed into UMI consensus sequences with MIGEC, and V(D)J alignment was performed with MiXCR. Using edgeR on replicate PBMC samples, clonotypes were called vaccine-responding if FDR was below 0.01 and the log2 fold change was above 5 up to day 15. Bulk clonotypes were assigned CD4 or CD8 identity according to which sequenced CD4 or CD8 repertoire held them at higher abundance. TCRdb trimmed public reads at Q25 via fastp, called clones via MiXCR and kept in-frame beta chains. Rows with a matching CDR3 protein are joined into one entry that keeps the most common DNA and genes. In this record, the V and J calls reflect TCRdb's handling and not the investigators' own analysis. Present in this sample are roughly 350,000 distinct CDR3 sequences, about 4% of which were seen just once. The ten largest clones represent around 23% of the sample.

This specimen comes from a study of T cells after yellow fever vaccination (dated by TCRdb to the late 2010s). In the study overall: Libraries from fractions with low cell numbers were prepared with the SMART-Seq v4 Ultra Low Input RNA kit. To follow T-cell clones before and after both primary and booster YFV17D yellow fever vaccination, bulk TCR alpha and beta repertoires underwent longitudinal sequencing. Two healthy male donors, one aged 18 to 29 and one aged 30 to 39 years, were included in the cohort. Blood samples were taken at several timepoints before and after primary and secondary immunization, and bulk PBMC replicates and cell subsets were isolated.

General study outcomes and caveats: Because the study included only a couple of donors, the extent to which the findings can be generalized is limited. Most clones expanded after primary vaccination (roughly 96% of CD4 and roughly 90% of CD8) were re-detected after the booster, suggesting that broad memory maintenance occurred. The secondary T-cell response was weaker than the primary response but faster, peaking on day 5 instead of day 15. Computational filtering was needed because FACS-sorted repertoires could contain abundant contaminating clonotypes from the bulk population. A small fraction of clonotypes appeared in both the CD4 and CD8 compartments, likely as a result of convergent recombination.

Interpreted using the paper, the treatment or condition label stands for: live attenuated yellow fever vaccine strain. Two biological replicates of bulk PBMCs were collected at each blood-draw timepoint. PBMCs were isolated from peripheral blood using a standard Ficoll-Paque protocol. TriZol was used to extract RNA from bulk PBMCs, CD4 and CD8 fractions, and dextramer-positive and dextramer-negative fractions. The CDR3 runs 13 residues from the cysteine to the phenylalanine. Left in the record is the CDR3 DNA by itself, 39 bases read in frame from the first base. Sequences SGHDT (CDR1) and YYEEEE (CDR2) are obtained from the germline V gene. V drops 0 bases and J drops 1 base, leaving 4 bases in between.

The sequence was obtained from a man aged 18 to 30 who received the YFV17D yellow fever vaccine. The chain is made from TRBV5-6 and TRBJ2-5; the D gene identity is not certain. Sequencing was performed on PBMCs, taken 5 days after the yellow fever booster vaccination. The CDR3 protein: CASSLGAQETQYF. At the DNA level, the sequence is TGTGCCAGCAGCTTGGGTGCCCAAGAGACCCAGTACTTC.